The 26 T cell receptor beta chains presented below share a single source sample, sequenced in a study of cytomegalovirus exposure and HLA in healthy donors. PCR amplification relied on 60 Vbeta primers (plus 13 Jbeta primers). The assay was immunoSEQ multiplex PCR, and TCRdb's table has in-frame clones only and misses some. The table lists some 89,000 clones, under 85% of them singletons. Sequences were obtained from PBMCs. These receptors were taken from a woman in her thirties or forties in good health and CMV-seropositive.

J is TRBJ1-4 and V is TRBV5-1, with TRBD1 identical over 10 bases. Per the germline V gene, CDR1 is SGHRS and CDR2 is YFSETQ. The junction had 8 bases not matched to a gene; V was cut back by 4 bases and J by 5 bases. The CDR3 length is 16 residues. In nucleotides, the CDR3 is TGCGCCAGCAGCATAGGGACAGGGGCTGGGAATGAAAAACTGTTTTTT. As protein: CASSIGTGAGNEKLFF.

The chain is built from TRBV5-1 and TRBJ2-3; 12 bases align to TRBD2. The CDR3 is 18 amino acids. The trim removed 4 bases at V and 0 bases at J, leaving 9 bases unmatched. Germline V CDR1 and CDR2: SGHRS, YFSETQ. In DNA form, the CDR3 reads TGCGCCAGCAGCCCGGGGACTAGCGGGTTAGCTAGCACAGATACGCAGTATTTT. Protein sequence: CASSPGTSGLASTDTQYF.

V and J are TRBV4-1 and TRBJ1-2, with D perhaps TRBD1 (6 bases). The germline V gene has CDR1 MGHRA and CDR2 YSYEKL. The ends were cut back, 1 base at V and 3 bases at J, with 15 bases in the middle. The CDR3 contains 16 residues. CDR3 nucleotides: TGCGCCAGCAGCCAAGTCGGGCGGGGGCCAGACTATGGCTACACCTTC. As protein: CASSQVGRGPDYGYTF.

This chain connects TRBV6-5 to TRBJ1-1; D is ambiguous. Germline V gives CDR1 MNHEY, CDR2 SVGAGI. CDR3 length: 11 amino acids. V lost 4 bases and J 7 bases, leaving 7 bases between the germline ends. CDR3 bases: TGTGCCAGCAGTTCACGGTTTGAAGCTTTCTTT. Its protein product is CASSSRFEAFF.

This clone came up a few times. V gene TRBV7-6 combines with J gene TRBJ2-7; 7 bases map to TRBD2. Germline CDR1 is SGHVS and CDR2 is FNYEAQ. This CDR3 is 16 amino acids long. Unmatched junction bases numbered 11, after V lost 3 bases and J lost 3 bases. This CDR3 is CASSLASGASHYEQYF. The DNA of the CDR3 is TGTGCCAGCAGCTTGGCTAGCGGTGCATCCCACTACGAGCAGTACTTC. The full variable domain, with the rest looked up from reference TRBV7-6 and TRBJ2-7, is GAGVSQSPRYKVTKRGQDVALRCDPISGHVSLYWYRQALGQGPEFLTYFNYEAQQDKSGLPNDRFSAERPEGSISTLTIQRTEQRDSAMYRCASSLASGASHYEQYFGPGTRLTVT.

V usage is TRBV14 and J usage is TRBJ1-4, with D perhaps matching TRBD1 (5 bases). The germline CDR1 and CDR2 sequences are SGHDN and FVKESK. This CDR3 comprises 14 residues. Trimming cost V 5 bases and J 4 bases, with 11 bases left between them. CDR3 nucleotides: TGTGCCAGCAGCTTGGGACTGGTTAATGAAAAACTGTTTTTT. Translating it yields CASSLGLVNEKLFF. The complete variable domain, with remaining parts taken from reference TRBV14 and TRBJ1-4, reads EAGVTQFPSHSVIEKGQTVTLRCDPISGHDNLYWYRRVMGKEIKFLLHFVKESKQDESGMPNNRFLAERTGGTYSTLKVQPAELEDSGVYFCASSLGLVNEKLFFGSGTQLSVL.

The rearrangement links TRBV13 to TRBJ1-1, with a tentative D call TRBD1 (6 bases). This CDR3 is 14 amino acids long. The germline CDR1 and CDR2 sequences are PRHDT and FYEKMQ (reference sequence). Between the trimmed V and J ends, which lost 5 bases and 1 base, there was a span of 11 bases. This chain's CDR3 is CASSPNRANTEAFF. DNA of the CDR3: TGTGCCAGCAGCCCAAACAGGGCGAACACTGAAGCTTTCTTT.

The CDR3 region is CASSGYRGVGYEQYF. In nucleotides, the CDR3 is TGTGCCAGCAGTGGCTACAGGGGAGTTGGGTACGAGCAGTACTTC. V is TRBV2 and J is TRBJ2-7, with 7 positions matching TRBD1. Germline trimming cut 4 bases from V and 4 bases from J; bases unmatched to any gene: 10. In germline, CDR1 is SNHLY, CDR2 FYNNEI. This CDR3 spans 15 amino acids.

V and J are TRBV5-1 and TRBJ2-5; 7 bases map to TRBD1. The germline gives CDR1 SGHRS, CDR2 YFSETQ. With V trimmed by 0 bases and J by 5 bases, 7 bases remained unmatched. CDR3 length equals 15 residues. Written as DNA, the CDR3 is TGCGCCAGCAGCTTGGGTAACAGGGGCTTTGAGACCCAGTACTTC. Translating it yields CASSLGNRGFETQYF.

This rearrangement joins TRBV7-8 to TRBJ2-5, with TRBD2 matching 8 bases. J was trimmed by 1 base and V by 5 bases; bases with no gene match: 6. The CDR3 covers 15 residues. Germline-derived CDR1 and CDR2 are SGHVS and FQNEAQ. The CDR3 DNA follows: TGTGCCAGCAGCATAACTAGCGGACTCCAAGAGACCCAGTACTTC. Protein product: CASSITSGLQETQYF.

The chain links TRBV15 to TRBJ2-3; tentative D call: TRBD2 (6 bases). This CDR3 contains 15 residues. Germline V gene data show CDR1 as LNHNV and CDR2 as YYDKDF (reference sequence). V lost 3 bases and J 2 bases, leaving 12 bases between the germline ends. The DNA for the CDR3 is TGTGCCACCAGCAGGGGCGGGGAACTCACAGATACGCAGTATTTT. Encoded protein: CATSRGGELTDTQYF. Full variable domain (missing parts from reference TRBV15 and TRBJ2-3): DAMVIQNPRYQVTQFGKPVTLSCSQTLNHNVMYWYQQKSSQAPKLLFHYYDKDFNNEADTPDNFQSRRPNTSFCFLDIRSPGLGDTAMYLCATSRGGELTDTQYFGPGTRLTVL.

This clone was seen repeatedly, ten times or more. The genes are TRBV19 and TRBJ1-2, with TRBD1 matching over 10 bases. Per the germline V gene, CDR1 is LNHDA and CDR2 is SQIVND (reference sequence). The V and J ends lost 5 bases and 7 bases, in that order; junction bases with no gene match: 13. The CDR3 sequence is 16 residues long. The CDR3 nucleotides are TGTGCCAGTAGTGACCCGGGGACAGGGGCTTACTCTGGCTACACCTTC. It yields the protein CASSDPGTGAYSGYTF. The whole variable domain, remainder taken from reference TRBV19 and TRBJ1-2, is DGGITQSPKYLFRKEGQNVTLSCEQNLNHDAMYWYRQDPGQGLRLIYYSQIVNDFQKGDIAEGYSVSREKKESFPLTVTSAQKNPTAFYLCASSDPGTGAYSGYTFGSGTRLTVV.

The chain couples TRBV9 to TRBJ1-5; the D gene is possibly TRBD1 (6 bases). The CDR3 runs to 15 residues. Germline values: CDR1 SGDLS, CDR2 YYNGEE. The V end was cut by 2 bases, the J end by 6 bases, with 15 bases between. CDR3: CASSVEGGAGQPQHF. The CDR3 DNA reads TGTGCCAGCAGCGTCGAAGGGGGGGCCGGTCAGCCCCAGCATTTT.

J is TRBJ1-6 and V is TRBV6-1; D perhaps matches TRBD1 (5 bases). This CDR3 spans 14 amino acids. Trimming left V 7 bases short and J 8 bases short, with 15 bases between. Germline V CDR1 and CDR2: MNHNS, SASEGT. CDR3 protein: CASIGTGQHSPLHF. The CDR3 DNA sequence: TGTGCCAGCATCGGAACAGGTCAGCATTCACCCCTCCACTTT.

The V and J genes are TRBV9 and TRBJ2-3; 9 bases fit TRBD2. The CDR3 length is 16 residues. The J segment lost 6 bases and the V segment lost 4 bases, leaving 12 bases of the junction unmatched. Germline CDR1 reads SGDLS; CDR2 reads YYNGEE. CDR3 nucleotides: TGTGCCAGCAGCCGAAGAGAGGGACTAGCTGATGATACGCAGTATTTT. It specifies CASSRREGLADDTQYF. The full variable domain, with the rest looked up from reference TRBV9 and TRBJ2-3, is DSGVTQTPKHLITATGQRVTLRCSPRSGDLSVYWYQQSLDQGLQFLIQYYNGEERAKGNILERFSAQQFPDLHSELNLSSLELGDSALYFCASSRREGLADDTQYFGPGTRLTVL.

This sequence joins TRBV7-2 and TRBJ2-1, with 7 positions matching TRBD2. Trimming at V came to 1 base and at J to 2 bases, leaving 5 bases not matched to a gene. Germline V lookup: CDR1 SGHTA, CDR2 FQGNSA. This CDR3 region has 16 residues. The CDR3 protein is CASSLEWGRAYNEQFF. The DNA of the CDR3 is TGTGCCAGCAGCTTAGAATGGGGGAGGGCCTACAATGAGCAGTTCTTC.

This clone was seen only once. CDR3 loop: CASSAGLAGRYEQYF. The CDR3 DNA follows: TGTGCCAGTAGTGCCGGCCTAGCGGGGAGATACGAGCAGTACTTC. The chain recombines TRBV19 with TRBJ2-7; 9 bases align to TRBD2. The CDR3 is 15 amino acids. With 5 bases clipped from V and 4 bases from J, the junction kept 9 bases outside the gene matches. Per the germline V gene, CDR1 is LNHDA and CDR2 is SQIVND (reference sequence).

The CDR3 bases are TGTGCCAGCAGTTATAGCGCCGGGGAGCTGTTTTTT. It codes for CASSYSAGELFF. The chain carries TRBV2 and TRBJ2-2, with a possible D match to TRBD2 (5 bases). The CDR3 runs to 12 residues. V lost 5 bases and J 6 bases, leaving 7 bases between the germline ends. Germline CDR1 reads SNHLY; CDR2 reads FYNNEI.

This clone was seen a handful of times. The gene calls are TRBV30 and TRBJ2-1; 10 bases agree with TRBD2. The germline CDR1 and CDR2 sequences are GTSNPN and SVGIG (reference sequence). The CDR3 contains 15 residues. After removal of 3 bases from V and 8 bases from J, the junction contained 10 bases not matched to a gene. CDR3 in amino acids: CAWSLGSGRRDEQFF. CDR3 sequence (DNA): TGTGCCTGGAGCTTAGGTAGCGGGAGGCGGGATGAGCAGTTCTTC.

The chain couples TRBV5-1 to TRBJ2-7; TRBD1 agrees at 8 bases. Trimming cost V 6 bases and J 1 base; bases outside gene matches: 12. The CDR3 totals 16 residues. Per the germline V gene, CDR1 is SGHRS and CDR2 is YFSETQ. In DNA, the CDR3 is TGCGCCAGCACACCGCGGACAGGGTCGATGTCCTACGAGCAGTACTTC. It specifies CASTPRTGSMSYEQYF.

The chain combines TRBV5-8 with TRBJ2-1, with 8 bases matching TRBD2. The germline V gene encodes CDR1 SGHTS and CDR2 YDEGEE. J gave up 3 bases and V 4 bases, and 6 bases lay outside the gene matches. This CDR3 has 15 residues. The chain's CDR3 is CASSPGGVNYNEQFF. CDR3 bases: TGTGCCAGCAGCCCGGGGGGGGTCAACTACAATGAGCAGTTCTTC.

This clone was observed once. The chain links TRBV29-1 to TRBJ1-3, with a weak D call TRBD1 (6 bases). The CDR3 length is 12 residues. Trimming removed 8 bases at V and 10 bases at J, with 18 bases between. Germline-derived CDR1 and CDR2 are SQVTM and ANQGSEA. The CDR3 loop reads CSQQGACLTIYF. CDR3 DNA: TGCAGCCAACAGGGCGCCTGTCTGACCATATATTTT.

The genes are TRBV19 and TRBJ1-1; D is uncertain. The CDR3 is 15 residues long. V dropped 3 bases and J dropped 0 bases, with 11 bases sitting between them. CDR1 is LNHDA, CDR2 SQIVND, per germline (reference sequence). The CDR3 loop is CASSIHSFLNTEAFF. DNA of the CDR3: TGTGCCAGTAGTATCCACAGCTTTCTGAACACTGAAGCTTTCTTT.

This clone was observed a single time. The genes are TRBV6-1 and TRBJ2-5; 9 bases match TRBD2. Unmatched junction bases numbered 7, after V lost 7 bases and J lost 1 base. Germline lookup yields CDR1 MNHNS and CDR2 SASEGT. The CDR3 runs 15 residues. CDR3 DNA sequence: TGTGCCAGCAAAAGTACTAGCGGGCCCCAAGAGACCCAGTACTTC. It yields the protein CASKSTSGPQETQYF.

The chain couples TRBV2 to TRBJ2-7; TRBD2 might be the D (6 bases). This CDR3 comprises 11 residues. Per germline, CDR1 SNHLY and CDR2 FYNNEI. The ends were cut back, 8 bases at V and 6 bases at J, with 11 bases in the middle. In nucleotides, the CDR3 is TGTGCCAGCGGAGGGTCGGTCGAGCAGTACTTC. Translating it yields CASGGSVEQYF.

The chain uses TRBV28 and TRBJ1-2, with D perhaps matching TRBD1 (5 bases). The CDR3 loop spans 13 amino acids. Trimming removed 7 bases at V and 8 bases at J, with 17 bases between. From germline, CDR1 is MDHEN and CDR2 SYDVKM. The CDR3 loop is CASNQGGLRGYTF. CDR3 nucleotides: TGTGCCAGCAACCAGGGCGGTTTACGGGGCTACACCTTC.